This TCR beta chain was sequenced in a study of blood T cells in healthy people across ages. Overall study findings and caveats: Bulk PBMC profiling left naive and antigen-experienced comparisons inconclusive.

Through a sample-barcoded 5' primer and a J-beta primer mix, a second PCR was run for about 6 to 11 cycles. Every single cDNA molecule received a tag from a template-switch adaptor with 12 random nucleotides. TCRdb re-derived calls from the 5' RACE reads in MiXCR, one entry per CDR3 protein. The data show 730,000 or so distinct CDR3 sequences, with roughly 43% seen just once and 20% to 25% held by the top ten. CDR1 LGHDT and CDR2 YNNKEL come from the germline V gene (reference sequence). The CDR3 has 14 amino acids. The V end lost 0 bases, the J end lost 4 bases, and 9 bases lay between the germline ends. This clonotype was counted only a few times. Its cognate antigen is unknown.

The clonotype was recovered from a woman aged 55-75 years in good health. The material sequenced was blood. The rearrangement joins TRBV3-1 to TRBJ1-2; no clear D. This CDR3 is CASSQEGRLYGYTF. CDR3 nucleotides: TGTGCCAGCAGCCAAGAGGGGAGACTCTATGGCTACACCTTC.